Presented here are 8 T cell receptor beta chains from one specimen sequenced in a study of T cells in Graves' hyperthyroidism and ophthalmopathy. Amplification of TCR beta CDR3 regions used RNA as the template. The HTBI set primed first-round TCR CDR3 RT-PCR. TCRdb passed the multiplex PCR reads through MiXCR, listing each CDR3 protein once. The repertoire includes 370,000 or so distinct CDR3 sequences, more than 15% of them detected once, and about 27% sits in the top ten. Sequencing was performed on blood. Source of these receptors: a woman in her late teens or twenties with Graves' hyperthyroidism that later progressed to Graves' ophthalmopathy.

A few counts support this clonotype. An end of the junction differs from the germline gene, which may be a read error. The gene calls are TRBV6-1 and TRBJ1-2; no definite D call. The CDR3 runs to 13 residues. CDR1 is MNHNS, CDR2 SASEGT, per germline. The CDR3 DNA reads TGTGCCAGCCGTGACCCTGTCCACTATGGCTACACCTTC. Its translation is CASRDPVHYGYTF.

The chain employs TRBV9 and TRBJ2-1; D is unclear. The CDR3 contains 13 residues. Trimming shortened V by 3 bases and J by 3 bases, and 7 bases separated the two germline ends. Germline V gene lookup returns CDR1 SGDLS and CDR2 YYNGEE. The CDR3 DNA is TGTGCCAGCAGCGGATCGGTCTACAATGAGCAGTTCTTC. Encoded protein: CASSGSVYNEQFF.

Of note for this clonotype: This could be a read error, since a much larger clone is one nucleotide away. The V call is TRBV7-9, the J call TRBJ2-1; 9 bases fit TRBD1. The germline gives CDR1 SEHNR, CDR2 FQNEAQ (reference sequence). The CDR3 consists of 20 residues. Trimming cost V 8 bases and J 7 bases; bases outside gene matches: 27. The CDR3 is CASSTQPPGQGPSRHNEQFF. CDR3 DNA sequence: TGTGCCAGCTCAACCCAACCACCGGGACAGGGACCTTCGCGCCATAATGAGCAGTTCTTC.

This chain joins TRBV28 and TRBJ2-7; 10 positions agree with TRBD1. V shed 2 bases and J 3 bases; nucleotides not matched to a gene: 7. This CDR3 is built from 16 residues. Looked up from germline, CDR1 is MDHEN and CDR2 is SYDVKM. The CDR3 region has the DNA TGTGCCAGCAGTTTAGGGACAGGGGTCGGGGGCTACGAGCAGTACTTC. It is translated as CASSLGTGVGGYEQYF.

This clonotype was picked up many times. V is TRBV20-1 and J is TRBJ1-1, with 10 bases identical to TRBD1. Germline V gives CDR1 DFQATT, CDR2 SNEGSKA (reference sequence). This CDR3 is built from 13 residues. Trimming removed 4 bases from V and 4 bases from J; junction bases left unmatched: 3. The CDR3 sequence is CSATTGGGTEAFF. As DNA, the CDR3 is TGCAGTGCTACGACAGGGGGCGGCACTGAAGCTTTCTTT.

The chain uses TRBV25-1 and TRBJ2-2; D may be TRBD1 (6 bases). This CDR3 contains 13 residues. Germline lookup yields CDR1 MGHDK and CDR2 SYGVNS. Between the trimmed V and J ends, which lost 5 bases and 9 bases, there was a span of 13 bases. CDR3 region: CASSLRTDRELFF. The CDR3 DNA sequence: TGTGCCAGCAGTCTCCGGACAGACCGGGAGCTGTTTTTT.

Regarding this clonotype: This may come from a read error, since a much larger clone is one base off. CDR3 nucleotides: TGTGCCAGCATCCCCACTAGCGGGAACTACGAGCAGTTCTTC. Amino acid sequence: CASIPTSGNYEQFF. This chain connects TRBV7-9 to TRBJ2-1; 10 bases are a match to TRBD2. V shed 7 bases, J shed 10 bases, and the junction held 10 bases outside the gene matches. Germline lookup yields CDR1 SEHNR and CDR2 FQNEAQ (reference sequence). This CDR3 region has 14 residues.

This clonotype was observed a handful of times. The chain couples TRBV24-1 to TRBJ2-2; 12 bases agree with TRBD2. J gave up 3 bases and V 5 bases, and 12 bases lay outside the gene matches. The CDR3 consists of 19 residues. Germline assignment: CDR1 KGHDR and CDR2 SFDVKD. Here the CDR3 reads CATSALRASGRADTGELFF. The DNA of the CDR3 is TGTGCCACCAGTGCCTTGCGGGCTAGCGGGAGGGCCGACACCGGGGAGCTGTTTTTT.